Below, 20 T cell receptor beta chains from the same sample are listed, as sequenced in a study of T-cell memory formation after mild COVID-19. One entry per CDR3 protein results from TCRdb running MiXCR on the 5' RACE reads. This sample yields fewer than 650,000 distinct CDR3 sequences, of which less than 25% are seen a single time; approximately 8% belongs to the top ten. The specimen sequenced was PBMCs or a T cell subset sorted from them (not recorded which). These TCRs come from an adult woman who had mild COVID-19 (a few samples of this study predate the infection). Cell type and time point are not known.

This clonotype was seen a handful of times. The chain uses TRBV7-2 and TRBJ2-4; D is ambiguous. V was shortened by 5 bases and J by 2 bases, with 13 bases between the two germline ends. This CDR3 has 15 amino acids. Germline values: CDR1 SGHTA, CDR2 FQGNSA. The DNA of the CDR3 is TGTGCCAGCAGCCTCACCCCGGGTTCCAAAAACATTCAGTACTTC. As protein: CASSLTPGSKNIQYF.

V and J are TRBV2 and TRBJ2-1; perhaps TRBD1 as D (5 bases). The CDR3 has 15 residues. V was clipped by 7 bases and J by 4 bases, with 17 bases between them. The germline V gene has CDR1 SNHLY and CDR2 FYNNEI. CDR3 region: CASTPQLGPYNEQFF. The CDR3, as DNA: TGTGCCAGCACCCCCCAGTTGGGGCCGTACAATGAGCAGTTCTTC.

This clonotype came up many times. V gene TRBV6-1 combines with J gene TRBJ1-2; D ambiguous. The CDR3 is 11 amino acids. Germline lookup yields CDR1 MNHNS and CDR2 SASEGT. V was pared by 5 bases and J by 0 bases, with 1 base between. The CDR3, as DNA: TGTGCCAGCAGTACTAACTATGGCTACACCTTC. Its protein is CASSTNYGYTF.

V is TRBV9 and J is TRBJ2-7; D unresolved. Trimming shortened V by 0 bases and J by 2 bases, and 12 bases separated the two germline ends. The CDR3 length is 15 residues. Looked up from germline, CDR1 is SGDLS and CDR2 is YYNGEE. CDR3 nucleotide sequence: TGTGCCAGCAGCGTAGGTGGGGTAGAAACCTACGAGCAGTACTTC. Translating it yields CASSVGGVETYEQYF. Looking up the rest from reference TRBV9 and TRBJ2-7 gives the full variable domain: DSGVTQTPKHLITATGQRVTLRCSPRSGDLSVYWYQQSLDQGLQFLIQYYNGEERAKGNILERFSAQQFPDLHSELNLSSLELGDSALYFCASSVGGVETYEQYFGPGTRLTVT.

This clonotype has ten or more counts. The V and J genes are TRBV20-1 and TRBJ1-6; 7 bases line up with TRBD1. This CDR3 comprises 14 residues. CDR1 is DFQATT, CDR2 SNEGSKA, per germline (reference sequence). Trimming cost V 7 bases and J 8 bases; bases outside gene matches: 11. CDR3 loop: CSVMPGTVYSPLHF. The CDR3 nucleotides read TGCAGTGTGATGCCGGGGACAGTATATTCACCCCTCCACTTT.

This clonotype was detected only a few times. The chain is built from TRBV13 and TRBJ2-1; D is uncertain. The germline V and J ends were trimmed by 2 bases and 5 bases, with 10 bases remaining between them. Looked up from germline, CDR1 is PRHDT and CDR2 is FYEKMQ (reference sequence). This CDR3 comprises 14 residues. CDR3 in DNA: TGTGCCAGCAGCTTAAACGGACGGGACAATGAGCAGTTCTTC. It specifies CASSLNGRDNEQFF.

The gene calls are TRBV5-1 and TRBJ2-7; D could derive from TRBD1 or TRBD2 (6 bases each). The V end lost 4 bases, the J end lost 6 bases, and 17 bases lay between the germline ends. The V gene's germline CDR1 is SGHRS and CDR2 YFSETQ. The CDR3 length is 14 residues. CDR3 bases: TGCGCCAGCAGCCCCGGGGGCCCGTCGGTCGAGCAGTACTTC. Its protein is CASSPGGPSVEQYF. Using reference TRBV5-1 and TRBJ2-7 for the parts outside the CDR3, the full variable domain is KAGVTQTPRYLIKTRGQQVTLSCSPISGHRSVSWYQQTPGQGLQFLFEYFSETQRNKGNFPGRFSGRQFSNSRSEMNVSTLELGDSALYLCASSPGGPSVEQYFGPGTRLTVT.

There are a few counts of this clonotype. The chain carries TRBV5-6 and TRBJ2-7; D might be TRBD2 (6 bases). Germline assignment: CDR1 SGHDT and CDR2 YYEEEE. The CDR3 consists of 14 residues. V lost 5 bases and J 3 bases, leaving 15 bases between the germline ends. The CDR3 coding sequence is TGTGCCAGCAGACGGACTGGAGGGGACTACGAGCAGTACTTC. Amino acid sequence: CASRRTGGDYEQYF.

The rearrangement links TRBV4-1 to TRBJ2-7, with D uncertain. The germline V gene encodes CDR1 MGHRA and CDR2 YSYEKL. This CDR3 comprises 13 residues. Trimming cost V 4 bases and J 2 bases, with 9 bases left between them. CDR3 protein: CASSLRPAYEQYF. CDR3 nucleotides: TGCGCCAGCAGCCTTCGCCCCGCCTACGAGCAGTACTTC.

The chain recombines TRBV5-1 with TRBJ2-7, with D perhaps TRBD2 (7 bases). Trimming removed 0 bases at V and 3 bases at J, with 16 bases between. Per germline, CDR1 SGHRS and CDR2 YFSETQ. This CDR3 is 16 amino acids long. CDR3 sequence (DNA): TGCGCCAGCAGCTTGGCAGGGGCGGGAGTGGGCTACGAGCAGTACTTC. Amino acid sequence: CASSLAGAGVGYEQYF.

V gene TRBV6-5 combines with J gene TRBJ1-1, with a tentative D call TRBD1 (5 bases). The CDR3 has 14 residues. Germline assignment: CDR1 MNHEY and CDR2 SVGAGI. CDR3 protein: CATKTGTSNTEAFF. The CDR3, as DNA: TGTGCGACCAAAACCGGGACCTCGAACACTGAAGCTTTCTTT.

The chain combines TRBV4-1 with TRBJ2-1; maybe TRBD1 (6 bases). Germline V gene data show CDR1 as MGHRA and CDR2 as YSYEKL. The CDR3 consists of 14 residues. The V end lost 2 bases, the J end lost 6 bases, and 11 bases lay between the germline ends. CDR3 residues: CASSQLGQSNEQFF. The DNA of the CDR3 is TGCGCCAGCAGCCAACTAGGACAGAGCAATGAGCAGTTCTTC.

The rearrangement links TRBV24-1 to TRBJ2-1; weak D call: TRBD2 (6 bases). The CDR3 sequence is 13 residues long. Per the germline V gene, CDR1 is KGHDR and CDR2 is SFDVKD. V lost 4 bases, J lost 12 bases, and 15 bases lay in between. CDR3 loop: CATSEPGLGLQFF. CDR3 sequence (DNA): TGTGCCACCAGTGAGCCGGGACTGGGCCTGCAGTTCTTC.

This clonotype turned up a few times. The J gene is TRBJ2-7, the V gene TRBV4-1, with D possibly being TRBD1 or TRBD2 (7 bases each). CDR3 length: 15 amino acids. V lost 0 bases, J lost 9 bases, and 18 bases lay in between. Germline V lookup: CDR1 MGHRA, CDR2 YSYEKL. CDR3 coding DNA: TGCGCCAGCAGCCAAGATCGCCGACAGGGAGGGTGGCAGTACTTC. Protein product: CASSQDRRQGGWQYF.

This clonotype came up a few times. The V gene is TRBV5-6, the J gene TRBJ1-5, with D unresolved. CDR3 size: 15 residues. V was trimmed by 0 bases and J by 6 bases, leaving 13 bases between them. CDR1 and CDR2 (germline): SGHDT, YYEEEE. The CDR3 DNA reads as TGTGCCAGCAGCTTGGGACCGGGGTTTGGTCAGCCCCAGCATTTT. It codes for CASSLGPGFGQPQHF.

This clonotype has a count of ten or more. This chain connects TRBV20-1 to TRBJ2-3, with a possible D match to TRBD2 (5 bases). The CDR3 is made up of 13 amino acids. Germline V gene data show CDR1 as DFQATT and CDR2 as SNEGSKA (reference sequence). The ends were cut back, 3 bases at V and 5 bases at J, with 12 bases in the middle. The DNA of the CDR3 is TGCAGTGCTAGTGGGGTGAGGGAAGATACGCAGTATTTT. It specifies CSASGVREDTQYF.

The chain uses TRBV12-3 or TRBV12-4 and TRBJ1-3; D is ambiguous. V shed 4 bases and J shed 0 bases, with 7 bases lying between them. The CDR3 contains 14 residues. CDR3: CASSSSNSGNTIYF. CDR3 in DNA: TGTGCCAGCAGTTCTAGCAACTCTGGAAACACCATATATTTT.

This clonotype came up a few times. The CDR3, as DNA: TGTGCCAGCAGTGTACAGGGACGGAACACTGAAGCTTTCTTT. This encodes CASSVQGRNTEAFF. The chain uses TRBV6-5 and TRBJ1-1, with D possibly matching TRBD1 (6 bases). This CDR3 region has 14 residues. V lost 5 bases and J lost 1, with 11 bases in between. The germline gives CDR1 MNHEY, CDR2 SVGAGI.

J is TRBJ1-1 and V is TRBV5-1, with TRBD1 matching over 8 bases. Germline V gene data show CDR1 as SGHRS and CDR2 as YFSETQ. The J segment lost 4 bases and the V segment lost 4 bases, leaving 9 bases of the junction unmatched. The CDR3 is 15 residues long. The CDR3 DNA is TGCGCCAGCAGCCTACCCGGGACAGGTTCCACTGAAGCTTTCTTT. As protein: CASSLPGTGSTEAFF.

In its sample, this clonotype was seen a few times. The V gene is TRBV12-3 or TRBV12-4, the J gene TRBJ1-3; D perhaps matches TRBD1 (6 bases). V lost 7 bases to trimming and J lost 4 bases, with 8 bases between them. The CDR3 is 12 amino acids. CDR3 protein: CASNDRGNTIYF. Written as DNA, the CDR3 is TGTGCCAGCAACGACAGGGGAAACACCATATATTTT.